A selection of T cell receptor beta chains follows, all from one sample in a study of blood T cell repertoires in COVID-19. TCRdb's table, derived via immunoSEQ multiplex PCR, lists solely in-frame clones and lacks some. The table lists roughly 200,000 clones, about 86% of them singletons, with around 4.5% in the top ten. Material for sequencing was PBMCs or T cells enriched from blood (not recorded which). The receptors were gathered from a woman aged 30 to 39 who had been exposed to COVID-19. Both conserved end residues are part of each CDR3. The D gene is left open where the match is weak.

J gene,V gene,D gene,CDR3 protein
TRBJ2-1,TRBV11-2,-,CASSLERTKKEQFF
TRBJ1-6,TRBV4-2,TRBD1,CASSRRGDSLNSPLHF
TRBJ2-1,TRBV7-9,TRBD1,CASSLRGQGAHNEQFF
TRBJ1-6,TRBV2,TRBD1,CASTGTGDNSPLHF
TRBJ1-1,TRBV11-3,TRBD1,CASSPQDRGRTEAFF
TRBJ2-7,TRBV5-6,-,CASSGKGDSYEQYF
TRBJ2-7,TRBV6-5,-,CASITTGGLLYEQYF
TRBJ1-2,TRBV3-1/TRBV3-2,-,CASSQDEGSYGYTF
TRBJ1-5,TRBV19,TRBD1,CASSPGTGSVGNQPQHF
TRBJ1-1,TRBV5-8,-,CASSLRTGLAEAFF
TRBJ2-3,TRBV18,TRBD2,CASSVAGGHTDTQYF
TRBJ2-3,TRBV5-5,TRBD2,CASSLGGGSTDTQYF
TRBJ1-5,TRBV27,TRBD1,CASIPRQGPYSNQPQHF
TRBJ2-2,TRBV12-2,-,CASRLAGGANTGELFF
TRBJ1-1,TRBV7-8,-,CASSLLEGRFTEAFF
TRBJ1-3,TRBV3-1/TRBV3-2,-,CASSQVGTPSSRNTIYF
TRBJ2-5,TRBV7-3,-,CASRNPGKQETQYF
TRBJ2-1,TRBV14,TRBD2,CASSLPSGAYNEQFF
TRBJ2-2,TRBV19,TRBD1,CASTRGLVGELFF
TRBJ1-6,TRBV6-5,-,CAVRPGVGSPLHF
TRBJ1-1,TRBV4-1,-,CASSQAGTQARNTEAFF
TRBJ1-4,TRBV7-9,TRBD1,CASSSQGTSTEKLFF
TRBJ1-2,TRBV28,TRBD1,CASSRLPGTEYYGYTF
TRBJ2-2,TRBV6-5,-,CASSPRGTGELFF
TRBJ2-7,TRBV19,-,CASSISHEQYF
TRBJ1-6,TRBV5-6,-,CASSPAGASPLHF
TRBJ2-1,TRBV15,-,CATSSGEGYNEQFF
TRBJ2-1,TRBV18,TRBD1,CASSRQRDREKGQFF
TRBJ1-2,TRBV30,TRBD1,CAWSAITGEGYTF
TRBJ2-1,TRBV7-2,-,CASSYPAGVKFF
TRBJ2-1,TRBV9,-,CASSVAIGGIGGYNEQFF
TRBJ1-5,TRBV19,-,CASSGPIYRTSNQPQHF
TRBJ2-3,TRBV5-6,TRBD2,CASSLAASGGYTQYF
TRBJ1-2,TRBV6-5,TRBD1,CASRAGQVNYGYTF
TRBJ2-1,TRBV10-2,TRBD2,CASTTGGPVYNEQFF
TRBJ2-7,TRBV2,TRBD1,CASNRDRGFEQYF
TRBJ2-7,TRBV10-3,TRBD1,CAISEGQGPYEQYF
TRBJ2-7,TRBV7-9,-,CASSLAGSSYEQYF
TRBJ2-7,TRBV4-2,-,CASSQERSTDEQYF
TRBJ1-1,TRBV7-2,TRBD1,CASSLPGQGNTEAFF
TRBJ1-1,TRBV3-1/TRBV3-2,TRBD1,CASSPFHHSTGYYGGNTEAFF
TRBJ1-5,TRBV5-3,-,CARSHADPTANNQPQHF
TRBJ1-1,TRBV2,TRBD1,CASTTGSAAEAFF
TRBJ2-3,TRBV18,-,CASSRDTDTQYF
TRBJ2-7,TRBV5-6,-,CASRADPTQVYEQYF
TRBJ1-2,TRBV11-2,TRBD1,CASSQGQGAGGGYTF
TRBJ1-2,TRBV7-8,-,CASSSIQGRDYGYTF
TRBJ2-5,TRBV5-1,-,CASSPGGRETQYF
TRBJ2-3,TRBV5-1,TRBD2,CASRGGAGRTDTQYF
TRBJ2-4,TRBV28,-,CASSFPGRGNIQYF
TRBJ1-6,TRBV18,-,CASSPGVPGENSPLHF
TRBJ1-1,TRBV11-2,-,CASSLWAGNTEAFF
TRBJ1-5,TRBV7-8,TRBD1,CASSLGQGQPQHF
TRBJ1-5,TRBV10-2,TRBD1,CASSGQGFNQPQHF
TRBJ2-7,TRBV4-2,-,CASSPLGSSGIYEQYF
TRBJ2-3,TRBV19,TRBD1,CASSRGTGGLVDTQYF
TRBJ1-4,TRBV27,TRBD1,CASSLREGATGGLRKLFF
TRBJ2-7,TRBV19,TRBD2,CASSHRLAGIEKGEQYF
TRBJ1-2,TRBV5-1,TRBD1,CASSLAGQGGPSGYGYTF
TRBJ1-5,TRBV2,-,CASTSSGFSQPQHF